This TCR beta chain emerged from a study of shared T cell receptors in the human thymus. The data were produced by immunoSEQ multiplex PCR, yet TCRdb's version contains in-frame clones alone and is incomplete. The sample carries about 500,000 clones, around three quarters recorded once. Germline CDR1 is SEHNR and CDR2 is FQNEAQ (reference sequence). This CDR3 has 14 amino acids. V shed 2 bases and J shed 4 bases, with 11 bases lying between them. These data also featured in a second study, about human thymus T cells.

Sequenced material: thymocytes. This TCR derives from a boy in the first two years of life with a congenital heart defect. The chain is built from TRBV7-9 and TRBJ1-1; D may be TRBD1 (5 bases). The CDR3 spells CASSLRGNSTEAFF. Written as DNA, the CDR3 is TGTGCCAGCAGCTTAAGGGGCAACTCCACTGAAGCTTTCTTT.